These T cell receptor beta chains were read from a single sample in a study of cytomegalovirus exposure and HLA in healthy donors. The repertoire was sequenced with immunoSEQ multiplex PCR; TCRdb's copy has only in-frame clones and lacks some. The sample holds some 100,000 clones, around 75% seen once. Source material: PBMCs. All receptors come from a woman between 18 and 29 years old in good health and CMV-seropositive. CDR3s include the opening cysteine and the closing phenylalanine or tryptophan. D genes are given only for firm matches. Where a row states a size, it is once, few, many or the class of an expanded clone; other rows omit it.

d_gene,v_gene,abundance,j_gene,CDR3nt,CDR3aa
TRBD2,TRBV27,NA,TRBJ2-7,TGTGCCAGCAGTTTAGTGACTAGCGGGAGGGGGGAGCAGTACTTC,CASSLVTSGRGEQYF
TRBD1,TRBV9,NA,TRBJ1-2,TGTGCCAGCAGCGCACCGGGACAGGGGACCCCCACCTTC,CASSAPGQGTPTF
NA,TRBV18,NA,TRBJ2-1,TGTGCCAGCTCCCTCGACAGCCCCAGGCAGTTCTTC,CASSLDSPRQFF
NA,TRBV15,NA,TRBJ2-1,TGTGCCACCAGCACCTTAGTGGTTGAGCAGTTCTTC,CATSTLVVEQFF
NA,TRBV11-3,once,TRBJ2-1,TGTGCCAGCAGCTTAGGCTTGACCCGGGATGAGCAGTTCTTC,CASSLGLTRDEQFF
NA,TRBV27,NA,TRBJ1-3,TGTGCCAGCAGTCCGGTCGGGGGCTCTGGAAACACCATATATTTT,CASSPVGGSGNTIYF
TRBD1,TRBV7-8,NA,TRBJ2-2,TGTGCCAGCAACTTAAAACGTCCAGGGGGCCAGGGGGAGCTGTTTTTT,CASNLKRPGGQGELFF
TRBD2,TRBV28,NA,TRBJ2-7,TGTGCCAGCAGTTTATATAGCGGGTACCCCTACGAGCAGTACTTC,CASSLYSGYPYEQYF
NA,TRBV19,NA,TRBJ2-1,TGTGCCAGTAGTATGGACTCGGCAGGTAGGAGGAGCTCCTACAATGAGCAGTTCTTC,CASSMDSAGRRSSYNEQFF
TRBD2,TRBV2,NA,TRBJ2-5,TGTGCCAGCAGTGAAGGGCAGGTCTCACTAGCGGGATCGGTGACCCAGTACTTC,CASSEGQVSLAGSVTQYF
NA,TRBV25-1,once,TRBJ2-7,TGTGCCAGCAGCGGCAGGGGCCACTACGAGCAGTACTTC,CASSGRGHYEQYF
TRBD1,TRBV28,NA,TRBJ2-6,TGTGCCAGCAGTTCTGGGGACAGGGGGTTCTCTGGGGCCAACGTCCTGACTTTC,CASSSGDRGFSGANVLTF
NA,TRBV9,NA,TRBJ2-3,TGTGCCAGCAGCGTAGAGGCCAGGGCGGATACGCAGTATTTT,CASSVEARADTQYF
TRBD2,TRBV10-3,NA,TRBJ2-1,TGTGCCATCAGCCGGACTAGCGGGAAAAACTACAATGAGCAGTTCTTC,CAISRTSGKNYNEQFF
TRBD1,TRBV5-1,NA,TRBJ1-2,TGCGCCAGCAGCCTCGACAGGGGCGAGGGCTACACCTTC,CASSLDRGEGYTF
TRBD1,TRBV19,few,TRBJ1-5,TGTGCCAGTAGTGAGCAGGGGGCTGGGCAGCCCCAGCATTTT,CASSEQGAGQPQHF
TRBD1,TRBV28,NA,TRBJ1-2,TGTGCCAGCAGATCGGGACAGGCAAGTCTTGGCTACACCTTC,CASRSGQASLGYTF
NA,TRBV28,NA,TRBJ1-2,TGTGCCAGCTCGAAACCGGCAGGTGGCTACACCTTC,CASSKPAGGYTF
NA,TRBV9,NA,TRBJ2-7,TGTGCCAGCAGCGGGCCGGGGTACGAGCAGTACTTC,CASSGPGYEQYF
NA,TRBV7-9,NA,TRBJ1-2,TGTGCCAGCAGCTTCGGGGGGACCTATGGCTACACCTTC,CASSFGGTYGYTF
TRBD2,TRBV9,NA,TRBJ2-3,TGTGCCAGCAGCGCTCCTAGCTCCGAGACTAGCTTCGGAGATACGCAGTATTTT,CASSAPSSETSFGDTQYF
NA,TRBV7-9,NA,TRBJ2-2,TGTGCCAGCAGCCCCCGGCGGGAGAACACCGGGGAGCTGTTTTTT,CASSPRRENTGELFF
NA,TRBV11-1,NA,TRBJ2-1,TGTGCCAGCAGCTTAGCTTCCGACAGGGAGCAGTTCTTC,CASSLASDREQFF
NA,TRBV1,NA,TRBJ1-1,TGCACCAGCGGGGACAGTACGGGAGCTTTCTTT,CTSGDSTGAFF
NA,TRBV19,NA,TRBJ1-5,TGTGCCAGTAGTACACAGGGCGGCAATCAGCCCCAGCATTTT,CASSTQGGNQPQHF
NA,TRBV11-2,once,TRBJ2-1,TGTGCCAGCAGCCGGGACAATGAGCAGTTCTTC,CASSRDNEQFF
TRBD1,TRBV27,once,TRBJ1-2,TGTGCCAGCAGGAGATTCGACAGGGTCTATGGCTACACCTTC,CASRRFDRVYGYTF
NA,TRBV11-2,NA,TRBJ2-5,TGTGCCAGCAGCTTGGGACAAGTCCAAGAGACCCAGTACTTC,CASSLGQVQETQYF
NA,TRBV28,NA,TRBJ1-2,TGTGCCAGCAGCCCCTCCTATGGCTACACCTTC,CASSPSYGYTF
TRBD2,TRBV29-1,few,TRBJ2-1,TGCAGCGCGGGGACTAGCGGGAGCAACAATGAGCAGTTCTTC,CSAGTSGSNNEQFF
TRBD1,TRBV6-5,NA,TRBJ1-5,TGTGCCAGCAGTTACCCGGGACAGTCCCAGCATTTT,CASSYPGQSQHF
TRBD1,TRBV7-9,NA,TRBJ1-4,TGTGCCAGCAGCTCGGGACAGGGGGAGAGGGGAGAAAAACTGTTTTTT,CASSSGQGERGEKLFF
NA,TRBV7-3,few,TRBJ1-1,TGTGCCAGCAGAGACGGACAGAGCCACACTGAAGCTTTCTTT,CASRDGQSHTEAFF
TRBD1,TRBV5-4,few,TRBJ1-1,TGTGCCAGCAGCTTGGGGGGGACAGGGGAAGCTTTCTTT,CASSLGGTGEAFF
NA,TRBV15,NA,TRBJ2-1,TGTGCCACCAGCAGAGATCCAGGGTACAATGAGCAGTTCTTC,CATSRDPGYNEQFF
NA,TRBV7-2,NA,TRBJ2-2,TGTGCCAGCAGCTCCTATGTGACTTCGCGCACCGGGGAGCTGTTTTTT,CASSSYVTSRTGELFF
TRBD1,TRBV2,NA,TRBJ1-5,TGTGCCAGCAGGATTGACAGGGGTAATCAGCCCCAGCATTTT,CASRIDRGNQPQHF
NA,TRBV5-4,NA,TRBJ1-3,TGTGCCAGCAGCGACTTGAACCACAGGAACTCTGGAAACACCATATATTTT,CASSDLNHRNSGNTIYF
NA,TRBV6-4,few,TRBJ1-2,TGTGCCAGCAGTGACACTTCACAGGGAATCTATGGCTACACCTTC,CASSDTSQGIYGYTF
NA,TRBV7-3,few,TRBJ1-1,TGTGCCAGCAGCTTAACCTCTATGAACACTGAAGCTTTCTTT,CASSLTSMNTEAFF
NA,TRBV7-2,NA,TRBJ2-3,TGTGCCAGCAGCCCCGGAGGACCTGTTACGCAGTATTTT,CASSPGGPVTQYF
TRBD2,TRBV27,few,TRBJ2-1,TGTGCCAGCAGTTTTGTACTAGCGGATACCAATGAGCAGTTCTTC,CASSFVLADTNEQFF
TRBD2,TRBV15,NA,TRBJ2-3,TGTGCCACCAGCCTCCGGGGGGGACTAGTAGTAGATACGCAGTATTTT,CATSLRGGLVVDTQYF
NA,TRBV7-2,NA,TRBJ2-3,TGTGCCAGCAACCTAGAGGTAGGCACAGATACGCAGTATTTT,CASNLEVGTDTQYF
TRBD1,TRBV30,NA,TRBJ1-2,TGTGCCTGGGACAGGGACAGCTATGGCTACACCTTC,CAWDRDSYGYTF
TRBD2,TRBV4-1,NA,TRBJ2-5,TGCGCCAGCAGCTCACTAGCGGTTCAAGAGACCCAGTACTTC,CASSSLAVQETQYF
TRBD2,TRBV2,few,TRBJ2-1,TGTGCCAGCAGCTCCGGGACTAGCGGGCTCCACCAGTTCTTC,CASSSGTSGLHQFF
TRBD1,TRBV18,NA,TRBJ1-1,TGTGCCAGCTCAGCCCGGACAGGGCTGGACACTGAAGCTTTCTTT,CASSARTGLDTEAFF
NA,TRBV28,NA,TRBJ1-2,TGTGCCAGCAGTCTACCTGGGGAGATCTATGGCTACACCTTC,CASSLPGEIYGYTF
NA,TRBV18,NA,TRBJ1-1,TGTGCCAGCTCACCGCGTAGTTGGAACACTGAAGCTTTCTTT,CASSPRSWNTEAFF
NA,TRBV6-4,NA,TRBJ2-5,TGTGCCAGCAGTGCCTCGGGACAAACGGACAACCAAGAGACCCAGTACTTC,CASSASGQTDNQETQYF
NA,TRBV27,NA,TRBJ1-4,TGTGCCAGCAGTTTACTCAGGGCAACTAATGAAAAACTGTTTTTT,CASSLLRATNEKLFF
NA,TRBV6-1,NA,TRBJ2-5,TGTGCCAGCAGTGAAGGGGCGGGGCAAGAGACCCAGTACTTC,CASSEGAGQETQYF
NA,TRBV7-9,once,TRBJ2-1,TGTGCCAGCTTCGGCGGTGGTGAGCAGTTCTTC,CASFGGGEQFF